One sample yielded the 14 T cell receptor beta chains listed below, sequenced in a study of shared clonotypes between healthy human individuals (TCRdb year 2020). Library preparation was by the immunoSEQ multiplex PCR assay. Not all clones reach the TCRdb copy of this immuneACCESS table, which keeps in-frame sequences only. Checked studies attribute under half of the gap to unresolved V genes and leave the rest unexplained. The sample table records roughly 2.5 million clones; around nine tenths of these occur just once. The leading ten clones occupy about 0.13% of the sample. The sequencing sample was made of naive CD4+ T cells sorted from blood. The cell subset or site label, read with the paper, signifies: CD45RA+ positively selected. Receptors originate from a man aged 18 to 30 in good health.

The genes are TRBV5-8 and TRBJ2-3; a possible D gene is TRBD1 (6 bases). Per the germline V gene, CDR1 is SGHTS and CDR2 is YDEGEE. The CDR3 has 16 residues. Trimming cost V 2 bases and J 1 base, with 14 bases left between them. CDR3 DNA: TGTGCCAGCAGCTTTTCCCCAGGGGTTGGCACAGATACGCAGTATTTT. It codes for CASSFSPGVGTDTQYF.

V and J are TRBV30 and TRBJ2-1; TRBD2 aligns across 7 bases. Per germline, CDR1 GTSNPN and CDR2 SVGIG (reference sequence). CDR3 length equals 12 residues. V lost 5 bases and J lost 7; bases outside the gene matches: 5. The CDR3 here is CAWAELANEQFF. The CDR3 bases are TGTGCCTGGGCCGAACTAGCGAATGAGCAGTTCTTC.

This clone was found once. This CDR3 is CASSVLAGGSYEQYF. The CDR3 DNA is TGTGCCAGCAGCGTGCTAGCGGGGGGTTCCTACGAGCAGTACTTC. V gene TRBV9 combines with J gene TRBJ2-7; 11 nucleotides line up with TRBD2. Germline CDR1 reads SGDLS; CDR2 reads YYNGEE. The CDR3 sequence is 15 residues long. Germline trimming cut 2 bases from V and 1 base from J; bases unmatched to any gene: 2.

As regards this clone: This sample includes further DNA sequences coding for the same CDR3. The V gene is TRBV5-1, the J gene TRBJ2-7; D remains ambiguous. The CDR3 runs to 14 residues. CDR1 is SGHRS, CDR2 YFSETQ, per germline. The V and J ends lost 0 bases and 0 bases respectively, with 7 bases between them. The DNA for the CDR3 is TGCGCCAGCAGCTTGGCTGGCAGCTCCTACGAGCAGTACTTC. It encodes CASSLAGSSYEQYF.

The chain has TRBV6-5 and TRBJ2-5; 11 bases fit TRBD2. The CDR3 covers 13 residues. The ends lost 8 bases at V and 5 bases at J; junction bases unmatched: 4. CDR1 and CDR2 (germline): MNHEY, SVGAGI. The CDR3 DNA reads as TGTGCCAGCCGACTAGCGGGGACGGAGACCCAGTACTTC. This gives the protein CASRLAGTETQYF.

This chain joins TRBV30 and TRBJ2-7, with D tentatively TRBD1 (6 bases). This CDR3 comprises 13 residues. The V and J ends lost 0 bases and 6 bases respectively, with 12 bases between them. Germline values: CDR1 GTSNPN, CDR2 SVGIG (reference sequence). The CDR3 coding sequence is TGTGCCTGGAGTGTACAGGGTACAAGCGAGCAGTACTTC. Its protein product is CAWSVQGTSEQYF.

The V call is TRBV7-2, the J call TRBJ2-1; D is perhaps TRBD2 (6 bases). V lost 5 bases and J 0 bases, leaving 8 bases between the germline ends. Germline CDR1 reads SGHTA; CDR2 reads FQGNSA. The CDR3 contains 14 residues. The CDR3 here is CASSREPSYNEQFF. DNA of the CDR3: TGTGCCAGCAGCCGGGAGCCCTCCTACAATGAGCAGTTCTTC.

The chain uses TRBV5-4 and TRBJ2-5; TRBD2 matches 9 bases. The V gene's germline CDR1 is SGHNT and CDR2 YYREEE (reference sequence). Germline trimming cut 0 bases from V and 2 bases from J; bases unmatched to any gene: 5. The length of the CDR3 is 16 residues. The chain's CDR3 is CASSLGSTSGQETQYF. The CDR3, as DNA: TGTGCCAGCAGCTTGGGGTCGACTAGCGGACAAGAGACCCAGTACTTC.

The V gene is TRBV7-2, the J gene TRBJ1-1, with 8 bases lining up with TRBD1. CDR1 is SGHTA, CDR2 FQGNSA, per germline. The length of the CDR3 is 14 residues. Trimming took 1 base from V and 9 from J; bases not matched to a gene: 7. CDR3 nucleotides: TGTGCCAGCAGCTTAGGAGCCGGGGACAGGAAAGCTTTCTTT. It encodes CASSLGAGDRKAFF.

The genes are TRBV18 and TRBJ1-2, with 8 bases lining up with TRBD1. Germline loops: CDR1 KGHSH, CDR2 LQKENI. The CDR3 spans 14 residues. Losses at the gene ends were 5 bases for V and 3 bases for J; bases not matched to a gene: 5. The CDR3 DNA reads TGTGCCAGCTCAAAGGACAGGGCTGACTATGGCTACACCTTC. The encoded protein is CASSKDRADYGYTF.

This sequence joins TRBV7-2 and TRBJ2-7; 7 bases line up with TRBD1. Trimming cost V 6 bases and J 4 bases; bases outside gene matches: 3. CDR3 length equals 12 residues. The germline V gene has CDR1 SGHTA and CDR2 FQGNSA. The CDR3 nucleotides are TGTGCCAGCAGTCAACAGGGGTACGAGCAGTACTTC. It yields the protein CASSQQGYEQYF.

The rearrangement uses TRBV7-9 and TRBJ1-2, with D perhaps matching TRBD1 (5 bases). With 6 bases removed from V and 5 bases from J, the gap between germline ends came to 16 bases. This CDR3 spans 14 amino acids. CDR1 and CDR2 from the germline V gene are SEHNR and FQNEAQ (reference sequence). CDR3 nucleotide sequence: TGTGCCAGCAGATACCAGGGATCGCATTATGGCTACACCTTC. Translated, it gives CASRYQGSHYGYTF.

This chain uses TRBV19 with TRBJ2-5; no clear D. Germline V gene lookup returns CDR1 LNHDA and CDR2 SQIVND (reference sequence). Trimming took 4 bases from V and 4 from J, leaving 7 bases between them. The CDR3 totals 12 residues. The CDR3 region is CASSKARETQYF. CDR3 nucleotide sequence: TGTGCCAGTAGTAAGGCGCGAGAGACCCAGTACTTC.

The rearrangement joins TRBV13 to TRBJ2-6, with D possibly being TRBD2 (5 bases). V dropped 8 bases and J dropped 4 bases, with 18 bases sitting between them. CDR3 size: 16 residues. Germline CDR1 is PRHDT and CDR2 is FYEKMQ (reference sequence). The CDR3 DNA sequence: TGTGCCAGCCATCCCAGGTTTCCGGGGGGGGCCAACGTCCTGACTTTC. Translation: CASHPRFPGGANVLTF.